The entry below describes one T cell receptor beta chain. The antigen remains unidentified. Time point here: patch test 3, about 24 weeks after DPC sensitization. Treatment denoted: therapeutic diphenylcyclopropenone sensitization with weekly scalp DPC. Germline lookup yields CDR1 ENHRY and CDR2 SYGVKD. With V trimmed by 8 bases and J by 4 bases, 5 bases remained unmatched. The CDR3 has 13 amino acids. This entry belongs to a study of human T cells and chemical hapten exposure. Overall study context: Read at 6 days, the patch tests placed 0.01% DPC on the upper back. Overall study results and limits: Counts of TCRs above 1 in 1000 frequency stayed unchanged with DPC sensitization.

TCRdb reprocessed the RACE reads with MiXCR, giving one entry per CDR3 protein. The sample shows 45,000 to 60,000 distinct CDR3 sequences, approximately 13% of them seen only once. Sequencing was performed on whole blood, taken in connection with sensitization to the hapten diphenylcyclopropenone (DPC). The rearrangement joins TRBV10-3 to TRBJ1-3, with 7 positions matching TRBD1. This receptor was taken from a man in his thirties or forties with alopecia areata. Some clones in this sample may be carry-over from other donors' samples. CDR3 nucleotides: TGTGCCATCGGAGGGACAGACGGAAACACCATATATTTT. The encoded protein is CAIGGTDGNTIYF.